This paragraph reports one T cell receptor (beta chain). J gave up 10 bases and V 0 bases, and 10 bases lay outside the gene matches. CDR3 length equals 15 residues. Germline loops: CDR1 SGHNT, CDR2 YYREEE (reference sequence). The data were obtained in a study of blood T cell repertoires in COVID-19. Authors' processing steps: Amplification from reference gene primers served as the basis for estimated nucleated cell counts. TCRdb's table, derived via immunoSEQ multiplex PCR, lists solely in-frame clones and lacks some. Clonal size and the V and J genes are those of that table, whereas D and trimming came from the DNA. The sample consists of around 300,000 clones, 80% to 90% of them appearing once.

This chain links TRBV5-4 with TRBJ1-1; 9 nucleotides line up with TRBD1. This receptor was identified in a woman between 25 and 40 years old with active or convalescent COVID-19. Sequencing used peripheral blood. This CDR3 reads CASSLDGDRVRGAFF. The CDR3 DNA reads TGTGCCAGCAGCTTGGACGGGGACAGGGTGCGTGGAGCTTTCTTT.